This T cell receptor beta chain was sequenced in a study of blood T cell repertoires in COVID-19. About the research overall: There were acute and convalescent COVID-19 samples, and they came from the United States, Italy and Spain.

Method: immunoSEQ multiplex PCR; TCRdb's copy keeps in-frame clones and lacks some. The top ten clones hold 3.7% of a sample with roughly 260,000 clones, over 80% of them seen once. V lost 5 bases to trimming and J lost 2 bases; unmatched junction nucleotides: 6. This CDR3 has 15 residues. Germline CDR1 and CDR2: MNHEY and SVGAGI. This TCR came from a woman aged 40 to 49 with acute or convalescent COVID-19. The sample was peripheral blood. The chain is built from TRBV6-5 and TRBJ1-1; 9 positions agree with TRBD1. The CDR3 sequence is CASSLNRGPNTEAFF. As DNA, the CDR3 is TGTGCCAGCAGTCTCAACAGGGGGCCCAACACTGAAGCTTTCTTT.